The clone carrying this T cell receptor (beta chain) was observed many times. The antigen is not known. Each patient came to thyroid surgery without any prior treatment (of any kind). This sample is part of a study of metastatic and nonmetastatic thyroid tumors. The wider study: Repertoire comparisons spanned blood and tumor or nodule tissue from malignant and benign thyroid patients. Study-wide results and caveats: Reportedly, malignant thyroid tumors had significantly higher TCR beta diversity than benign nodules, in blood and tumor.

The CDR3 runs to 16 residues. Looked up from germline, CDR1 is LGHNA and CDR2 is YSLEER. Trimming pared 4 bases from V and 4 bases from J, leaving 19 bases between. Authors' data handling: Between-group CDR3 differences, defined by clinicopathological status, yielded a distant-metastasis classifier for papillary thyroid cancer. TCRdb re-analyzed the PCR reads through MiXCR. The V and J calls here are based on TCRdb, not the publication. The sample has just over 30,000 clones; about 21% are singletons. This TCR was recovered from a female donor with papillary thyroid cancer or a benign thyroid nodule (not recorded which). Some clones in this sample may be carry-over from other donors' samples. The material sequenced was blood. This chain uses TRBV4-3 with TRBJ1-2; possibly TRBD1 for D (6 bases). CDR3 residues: CASSRELATGPYGYTF. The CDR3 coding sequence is TGCGCCAGCAGCCGAGAATTGGCGACAGGACCCTATGGCTACACCTTC.